The source of this T cell receptor beta chain is a study of blood T cell repertoires in COVID-19. Overall study: Sources were T cells, B-cell-depleted T cells, or PBMCs; the material itself was cDNA or gDNA.

Participants were aged 18 to 89 years from some 24 US areas. Here immunoSEQ multiplex PCR was the method, and the copy in TCRdb shows in-frame clones only, minus some. The data show some 100,000 clones, approximately 83% seen once. Germline V lookup: CDR1 LGHDT, CDR2 YNNKEL (reference sequence). The CDR3 runs to 11 residues. V lost 4 bases to trimming and J lost 8 bases, with 5 bases between them. This clone was recorded only once. This sequence originates from a woman between 50 and 59 years old who had recovered from COVID-19. The material sequenced was PBMCs or T cells enriched from blood (not recorded which). The chain is built from TRBV3-1 (or the pseudogene TRBV3-2) and TRBJ2-2; weak D call: TRBD2 (5 bases). The CDR3 DNA reads as TGTGCCAGCAGCCCGGGGGGGGAGCTGTTTTTT. This translates into CASSPGGELFF.